One sample yielded the 32 T cell receptor beta chains listed below, sequenced in a study of immune evolution from preneoplasia to lung adenocarcinoma. Here immunoSEQ multiplex PCR was the method, and the copy in TCRdb shows in-frame clones only, minus some. This sample has roughly 28,000 clones, with around 70% found just once. The sequencing input was FFPE invasive lung adenocarcinoma tissue. Receptor source: a person in their 60s with invasive lung adenocarcinoma. Some clones in this sample may be carry-over from other donors' samples.

This rearrangement joins TRBV29-1 to TRBJ1-4; no definite D call. CDR1 and CDR2 from the germline V gene are SQVTM and ANQGSEA. Trimming took 5 bases from V and 8 from J, leaving 12 bases between them. The CDR3 is 12 residues long. In DNA form, the CDR3 reads TGCAGCGTTTATGGGGTGGGCGAAAAACTGTTTTTT. Protein: CSVYGVGEKLFF.

The chain couples TRBV5-4 to TRBJ2-1, with a weak D call TRBD2 (6 bases). The CDR3 totals 14 residues. V lost 0 bases, J lost 7 bases, and 11 bases lay in between. Germline V gives CDR1 SGHNT, CDR2 YYREEE (reference sequence). The CDR3 region is CASSLGLEANEQFF. Here the CDR3 DNA reads TGTGCCAGCAGCTTGGGACTAGAGGCTAATGAGCAGTTCTTC. Together with reference TRBV5-4 and TRBJ2-1, the CDR3 gives the full variable domain: ETGVTQSPTHLIKTRGQQVTLRCSSQSGHNTVSWYQQALGQGPQFIFQYYREEENGRGNFPPRFSGLQFPNYSSELNVNALELDDSALYLCASSLGLEANEQFFGPGTRLTVL.

The gene calls are TRBV5-1 and TRBJ2-3; 7 nucleotides match TRBD1. The ends lost 4 bases at V and 4 bases at J; junction bases unmatched: 6. This CDR3 spans 14 amino acids. Germline CDR1 reads SGHRS; CDR2 reads YFSETQ. In DNA, the CDR3 is TGCGCCAGCAGCAAAATGACAGGGTCAGATACGCAGTATTTT. It is translated as CASSKMTGSDTQYF.

The gene calls are TRBV5-1 and TRBJ1-2; 9 positions match TRBD1. The CDR3 has 14 amino acids. Germline CDR1 and CDR2: SGHRS and YFSETQ. The V segment lost 4 bases and the J segment 2 bases; nucleotides outside the gene matches: 3. The CDR3 DNA is TGCGCCAGCAGCCAAGACAGGGGGAACTATGGCTACACCTTC. Translating gives CASSQDRGNYGYTF.

V gene TRBV6-5 combines with J gene TRBJ2-2; 7 bases fit TRBD2. Germline V CDR1 and CDR2: MNHEY, SVGAGI. The CDR3 is made up of 15 amino acids. V lost 0 bases to trimming and J lost 2 bases; unmatched junction nucleotides: 0. The CDR3 DNA follows: TGTGCCAGCAGTTACTCAGCGGGAAACACCGGGGAGCTGTTTTTT. This codes for CASSYSAGNTGELFF.

DNA of the CDR3: TGCGCCAGCAGCCGACTGGACAATGAGCAGTTCTTC. This gives the protein CASSRLDNEQFF. The chain has TRBV5-1 and TRBJ2-1; D is ambiguous. V lost 4 bases, J lost 5 bases, and 7 bases lay in between. The CDR3 is 12 residues long. In germline, CDR1 is SGHRS, CDR2 YFSETQ.

V and J are TRBV27 and TRBJ2-7, with D perhaps matching TRBD1 (6 bases). The CDR3 totals 16 residues. Trimming took off 6 bases at V and 6 bases at J, with 24 bases between the two ends. Germline V gene sequence: CDR1 MNHEY, CDR2 SMNVEV (reference sequence). CDR3 loop: CASSPRGGTVGGEQYF. DNA of the CDR3: TGTGCCAGCAGCCCCAGGGGTGGAACGGTCGGTGGCGAGCAGTACTTC.

Regarding this clone: The same CDR3 can be traced to other DNA sequences in this sample. The rearrangement joins TRBV9 to TRBJ2-1; no clear D gene. Per germline, CDR1 SGDLS and CDR2 YYNGEE. V dropped 0 bases and J dropped 0 bases, with 7 bases sitting between them. The CDR3 extends over 15 amino acids. The CDR3 DNA is TGTGCCAGCAGCGTAGATGGCACCTCCTACAATGAGCAGTTCTTC. Translated, it gives CASSVDGTSYNEQFF.

V is TRBV5-1 and J is TRBJ2-5; 10 bases are a match to TRBD2. This CDR3 has 15 residues. V shed 0 bases and J 5 bases; nucleotides not matched to a gene: 4. The germline V gene has CDR1 SGHRS and CDR2 YFSETQ. The chain's CDR3 is CASSLGSGRRETQYF. CDR3 DNA sequence: TGCGCCAGCAGCTTGGGTAGCGGGAGGCGCGAGACCCAGTACTTC.

The rearrangement uses TRBV28 and TRBJ2-1; 13 bases are shared with TRBD2. Germline V lookup: CDR1 MDHEN, CDR2 SYDVKM. J gave up 2 bases and V 6 bases, and 4 bases lay outside the gene matches. The length of the CDR3 is 16 residues. As DNA, the CDR3 is TGTGCCAGCAGCTTCGGACTAGCGGGAGCCTACAATGAGCAGTTCTTC. As protein: CASSFGLAGAYNEQFF. The full variable domain, with the rest looked up from reference TRBV28 and TRBJ2-1, is DVKVTQSSRYLVKRTGEKVFLECVQDMDHENMFWYRQDPGLGLRLIYFSYDVKMKEKGDIPEGYSVSREKKERFSLILESASTNQTSMYLCASSFGLAGAYNEQFFGPGTRLTVL.

The V gene is TRBV18, the J gene TRBJ2-2; tentative D call: TRBD2 (6 bases). The CDR3 sequence is 16 residues long. Between the trimmed V and J ends, which lost 3 bases and 0 bases, there was a span of 11 bases. Germline V CDR1 and CDR2: KGHSH, LQKENI. CDR3 region: CASSPLGGTNTGELFF. CDR3 sequence (DNA): TGTGCCAGCTCACCGCTGGGCGGGACGAACACCGGGGAGCTGTTTTTT. Full variable domain (outside the CDR3, taken from reference TRBV18 and TRBJ2-2): NAGVMQNPRHLVRRRGQEARLRCSPMKGHSHVYWYRQLPEEGLKFMVYLQKENIIDESGMPKERFSAEFPKEGPSILRIQQVVRGDSAAYFCASSPLGGTNTGELFFGEGSRLTVL.

J is TRBJ2-2 and V is TRBV6-4; D is unresolved. The CDR3 has 12 residues. Germline V gene sequence: CDR1 MRHNA, CDR2 SNTAGT. Trimming shortened V by 5 bases and J by 8 bases, and 9 bases separated the two germline ends. In DNA, the CDR3 is TGTGCCAGCAGTCTCCCGAGGGGGGAGCTGTTTTTT. Residues: CASSLPRGELFF.

The J gene is TRBJ2-3, the V gene TRBV5-1; 7 bases fit TRBD2. Germline trimming cut 0 bases from V and 8 bases from J; bases unmatched to any gene: 12. The CDR3 has 16 residues. CDR1 is SGHRS and CDR2 is YFSETQ in the germline V gene. CDR3 region: CASSLDPLRGSGTQYF. CDR3 DNA: TGCGCCAGCAGCTTGGATCCCTTGCGGGGGAGTGGTACGCAGTATTTT.

Points on this clone: Other DNA sequences within the sample encode an identical CDR3. The chain employs TRBV18 and TRBJ2-1; 13 nucleotides line up with TRBD2. Looked up from germline, CDR1 is KGHSH and CDR2 is LQKENI. The CDR3 is 16 residues long. J lost 3 bases, V lost 3 bases, and 2 bases had no gene match. This CDR3 is CASSPGTSGNYNEQFF. The DNA for the CDR3 is TGTGCCAGCTCACCGGGGACTAGCGGGAACTACAATGAGCAGTTCTTC.

This clone was seen a single time. The rearrangement uses TRBV19 and TRBJ2-2; unclear D gene. CDR1 and CDR2 (germline): LNHDA, SQIVND (reference sequence). The CDR3 contains 16 residues. Trimming took off 3 bases at V and 0 bases at J, with 11 bases between the two ends. The CDR3 loop reads CASSMARTANTGELFF. The CDR3 DNA is TGTGCCAGTAGTATGGCCCGGACGGCGAACACCGGGGAGCTGTTTTTT.

The J gene is TRBJ2-7, the V gene TRBV6-1; tentatively, D is TRBD1 (6 bases). V was trimmed by 7 bases and J by 3 bases, leaving 13 bases between them. Germline values: CDR1 MNHNS, CDR2 SASEGT. This CDR3 region has 13 residues. CDR3 sequence: CASTRRGSYEQYF. CDR3 sequence (DNA): TGTGCCAGCACCCGCAGGGGAAGCTACGAGCAGTACTTC.

The chain joins TRBV7-9 to TRBJ2-1; either TRBD1 or TRBD2 may fit D (5 bases each). The CDR3 covers 16 residues. Germline V CDR1 and CDR2: SEHNR, FQNEAQ (reference sequence). Trimming removed 1 base at V and 5 bases at J, with 15 bases between. CDR3 protein: CASSLVFGQGHNEQFF. CDR3 coding DNA: TGTGCCAGCAGCTTAGTATTCGGCCAGGGACACAATGAGCAGTTCTTC. Using reference TRBV7-9 and TRBJ2-1 for the parts outside the CDR3, the full variable domain is DTGVSQNPRHKITKRGQNVTFRCDPISEHNRLYWYRQTLGQGPEFLTYFQNEAQLEKSRLLSDRFSAERPKGSFSTLEIQRTEQGDSAMYLCASSLVFGQGHNEQFFGPGTRLTVL.

V and J are TRBV21-1 and TRBJ1-1. TRBV21-1 is designated a pseudogene. The length of the CDR3 is 15 residues. CDR3: CASSKPSLRNTEAFF. The CDR3, as DNA: TGTGCCAGCAGCAAACCCTCATTAAGGAACACTGAAGCTTTCTTT.

The CDR3 region has the DNA TGTGCCAGCAGCCGGGGGGTAGTGACCGGTGAAAAACTGTTTTTT. Its protein product is CASSRGVVTGEKLFF. The chain links TRBV7-2 to TRBJ1-4; a weak D match, TRBD1 (5 bases). The CDR3 is made up of 15 amino acids. Germline CDR1 reads SGHTA; CDR2 reads FQGNSA. Trimming took off 5 bases at V and 7 bases at J, with 17 bases between the two ends.

The rearrangement links TRBV14 to TRBJ1-1; weak D call: TRBD1 (6 bases). The CDR3 is 13 residues long. Trimming took off 1 base at V and 8 bases at J, with 11 bases between the two ends. Germline V lookup: CDR1 SGHDN, CDR2 FVKESK. CDR3 sequence reads: CASSQGRGTEAFF. The DNA of the CDR3 is TGTGCCAGCAGCCAAGGGCGGGGGACAGAAGCTTTCTTT.

This chain links TRBV2 with TRBJ2-7; TRBD2 matches 9 bases. Germline V gene lookup returns CDR1 SNHLY and CDR2 FYNNEI. The CDR3 has 17 residues. V was pared by 6 bases and J by 7 bases, with 19 bases of the junction left unmatched. The DNA of the CDR3 is TGTGCCAGCAGCGTCACGGCGGGGGCGGGAGGGCCGCAAGAGCAGTACTTC. Translation gives CASSVTAGAGGPQEQYF. Looking up the rest from reference TRBV2 and TRBJ2-7 gives the full variable domain: EPEVTQTPSHQVTQMGQEVILRCVPISNHLYFYWYRQILGQKVEFLVSFYNNEISEKSEIFDDQFSVERPDGSNFTLKIRSTKLEDSAMYFCASSVTAGAGGPQEQYFGPGTRLTVT.

This rearrangement joins TRBV6-6 to TRBJ1-5; D remains unclear. Germline CDR1 MNHNY, CDR2 SVGAGI (reference sequence). The length of the CDR3 is 12 residues. V lost 6 bases and J 4 bases, leaving 7 bases between the germline ends. The CDR3 sequence: CASSIGNQPQHF. CDR3 coding DNA: TGTGCCAGCAGCATAGGTAATCAGCCCCAGCATTTT.

This sequence joins TRBV19 and TRBJ1-1; 7 nucleotides match TRBD1. The CDR3 sequence is 13 residues long. Germline CDR1 reads LNHDA; CDR2 reads SQIVND (reference sequence). J lost 1 base, V lost 4 bases, and 0 bases had no gene match. The CDR3 coding sequence is TGTGCCAGTAGTAGGACAGGGAACACTGAAGCTTTCTTT. Amino acid sequence: CASSRTGNTEAFF.

The chain uses TRBV19 and TRBJ1-3, with 8 bases matching TRBD1. Per germline, CDR1 LNHDA and CDR2 SQIVND (reference sequence). V gave up 6 bases and J gave up 4 bases; unmatched junction bases: 5. The CDR3 totals 14 residues. CDR3 region: CASRTTGAGNTIYF. The CDR3 nucleotides are TGTGCCAGTAGAACGACAGGGGCCGGAAACACCATATATTTT.

This clone occurred a few times. The chain employs TRBV30 and TRBJ1-4, with 8 bases lining up with TRBD1. V gave up 4 bases and J gave up 8 bases; unmatched junction bases: 12. CDR1 is GTSNPN and CDR2 is SVGIG in the germline V gene (reference sequence). This CDR3 is 15 amino acids long. The CDR3 DNA reads as TGTGCCTGGACTTTTCCGGACAGGGATAACGAAAAACTGTTTTTT. Its translation is CAWTFPDRDNEKLFF.

The chain uses TRBV5-8 and TRBJ2-1; perhaps D is TRBD1 or TRBD2 (5 bases each). V lost 6 bases, J lost 3 bases, and 19 bases lay in between. Germline CDR1 reads SGHTS; CDR2 reads YDEGEE. This CDR3 has 16 amino acids. The chain's CDR3 is CASTPGRPNVYNEQFF. The CDR3 bases are TGTGCCAGCACCCCGGGACGCCCCAACGTCTACAATGAGCAGTTCTTC.

In its sample, this clone is medium-sized. The genes are TRBV5-1 and TRBJ2-5, with 10 bases fitting TRBD1. V lost 4 bases to trimming and J lost 4 bases; unmatched junction nucleotides: 10. The V gene's germline CDR1 is SGHRS and CDR2 YFSETQ. This CDR3 region has 16 residues. The CDR3 nucleotides are TGCGCCAGCAGCAACCCCGGGACAGGGGTACGAGAGACCCAGTACTTC. This sequence encodes CASSNPGTGVRETQYF.

The chain has TRBV28 and TRBJ2-7; 12 bases are a match to TRBD2. From germline, CDR1 is MDHEN and CDR2 SYDVKM. This CDR3 contains 14 residues. Trimming took 6 bases from V and 11 from J; bases not matched to a gene: 11. CDR3 DNA sequence: TGTGCCAGCAGAACCCCGGGACTAGCGGGTAGGGAGTACTTC. Its protein is CASRTPGLAGREYF.

The V and J genes are TRBV9 and TRBJ2-1, with 15 bases matching TRBD2. This CDR3 is built from 15 residues. J lost 8 bases, V lost 4 bases, and 4 bases had no gene match. Germline lookup yields CDR1 SGDLS and CDR2 YYNGEE. CDR3 in amino acids: CASSPGLAGGHEQFF. For the CDR3, the DNA is TGTGCCAGCAGCCCGGGACTAGCGGGAGGCCATGAGCAGTTCTTC. The full variable domain, in which reference TRBV9 and TRBJ2-1 provide the parts outside the CDR3, is DSGVTQTPKHLITATGQRVTLRCSPRSGDLSVYWYQQSLDQGLQFLIQYYNGEERAKGNILERFSAQQFPDLHSELNLSSLELGDSALYFCASSPGLAGGHEQFFGPGTRLTVL.

This chain connects TRBV2 to TRBJ2-6; D is undetermined. Deletions cut 5 bases from V and 2 bases from J, with 7 bases between. Germline V gene sequence: CDR1 SNHLY, CDR2 FYNNEI. This CDR3 comprises 14 residues. The CDR3 spells CASSSYPGANVLTF. In nucleotides, the CDR3 is TGTGCCAGCAGTAGCTACCCTGGGGCCAACGTCCTGACTTTC.

J is TRBJ2-3 and V is TRBV12-5; the match to TRBD2 covers 12 bases. Trimming cost V 1 base and J 6 bases; bases outside gene matches: 2. The CDR3 has 15 amino acids. Germline CDR1 is LGHNT and CDR2 is FRNRAP. Here the CDR3 reads CASGLAGLAGDTQYF. The CDR3 region has the DNA TGTGCTAGTGGTTTGGCAGGACTAGCGGGGGATACGCAGTATTTT. Combining the CDR3 with reference TRBV12-5 and TRBJ2-3 gives the whole variable domain DARVTQTPRHKVTEMGQEVTMRCQPILGHNTVFWYRQTMMQGLELLAYFRNRAPLDDSGMPKDRFSAEMPDATLATLKIQPSEPRDSAVYFCASGLAGLAGDTQYFGPGTRLTVL.

V gene TRBV5-4 combines with J gene TRBJ2-5; the D gene is possibly TRBD1 (7 bases). Germline V gene data show CDR1 as SGHNT and CDR2 as YYREEE (reference sequence). CDR3 length: 14 residues. The V end was cut by 3 bases, the J end by 5 bases, with 14 bases between. The CDR3: CASSSQAGGETQYF. CDR3 nucleotides: TGTGCCAGCAGCTCACAGGCAGGGGGGGAGACCCAGTACTTC. Filled out from reference TRBV5-4 and TRBJ2-5, the complete variable domain reads ETGVTQSPTHLIKTRGQQVTLRCSSQSGHNTVSWYQQALGQGPQFIFQYYREEENGRGNFPPRFSGLQFPNYSSELNVNALELDDSALYLCASSSQAGGETQYFGPGTRLLVL.